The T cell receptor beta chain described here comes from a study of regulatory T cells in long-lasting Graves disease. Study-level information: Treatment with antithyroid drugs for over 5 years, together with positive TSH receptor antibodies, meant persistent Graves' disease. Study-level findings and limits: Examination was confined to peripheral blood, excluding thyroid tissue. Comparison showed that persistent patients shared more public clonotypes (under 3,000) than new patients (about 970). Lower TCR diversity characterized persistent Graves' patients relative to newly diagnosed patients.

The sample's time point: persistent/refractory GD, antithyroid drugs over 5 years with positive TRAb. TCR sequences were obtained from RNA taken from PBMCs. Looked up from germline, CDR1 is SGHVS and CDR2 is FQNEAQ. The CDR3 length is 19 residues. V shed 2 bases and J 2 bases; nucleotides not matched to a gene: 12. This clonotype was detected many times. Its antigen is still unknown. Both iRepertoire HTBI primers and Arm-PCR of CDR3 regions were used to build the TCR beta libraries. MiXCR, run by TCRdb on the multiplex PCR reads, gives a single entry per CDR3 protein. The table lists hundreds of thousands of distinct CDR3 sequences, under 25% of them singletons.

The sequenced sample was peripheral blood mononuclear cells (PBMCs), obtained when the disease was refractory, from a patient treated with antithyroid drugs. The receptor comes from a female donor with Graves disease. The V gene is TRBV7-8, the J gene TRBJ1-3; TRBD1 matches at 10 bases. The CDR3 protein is CASSLPRTGGDDAGNTIYF. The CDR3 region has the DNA TGTGCCAGCAGCTTACCCCGGACAGGGGGAGATGACGCTGGAAACACCATATATTTT.